The 22 T cell receptor beta chains in this list originate from one sample, sequenced in a study of shared clonotypes between healthy human individuals. The method was immunoSEQ multiplex PCR; TCRdb's version includes in-frame clones alone and lacks a portion of them. Here the sample spans 300,000 to 400,000 clones, around four fifths being singletons. Sequencing was performed on memory CD4+ T cells sorted from blood. Regarding subset: CD45RA-negative fraction. Receptors were obtained from a man aged 30-40 years in good health.

The chain uses TRBV29-1 and TRBJ2-7; D may correspond to TRBD1 or TRBD2 (5 bases each). V was clipped by 4 bases and J by 7 bases, with 29 bases between them. The CDR3 is 17 amino acids. Germline V CDR1 and CDR2: SQVTM, ANQGSEA. Written as DNA, the CDR3 is TGCAGCGTTGTAGTTATGCGTACTATTAGGGACGCCTCAGAGCAGTACTTC. It translates to CSVVVMRTIRDASEQYF.

The table lists this clone with a count of one. The CDR3 spells CASGGQAGTGELFF. The CDR3 DNA follows: TGTGCCAGCGGGGGACAGGCAGGGACCGGGGAGCTGTTTTTT. The chain carries TRBV2 and TRBJ2-2; TRBD1 matches at 8 bases. CDR1 SNHLY and CDR2 FYNNEI come from the germline V gene. V lost 8 bases, J lost 5 bases, and 7 bases stayed unmatched. The CDR3 is made up of 14 amino acids.

This chain links TRBV4-1 with TRBJ2-6, with D tentatively TRBD2 (5 bases). The CDR3 consists of 18 residues. V lost 5 bases and J 1 base, leaving 18 bases between the germline ends. Germline CDR1 and CDR2: MGHRA and YSYEKL. The CDR3 reads CASSAGLLRRSGANVLTF. The CDR3 DNA follows: TGCGCCAGCAGCGCCGGACTTTTAAGGAGGTCTGGGGCCAACGTCCTGACTTTC.

In this sample, this clone turned up a few times. The J gene is TRBJ1-2, the V gene TRBV7-2; a weak D match, TRBD1 (5 bases). From germline, CDR1 is SGHTA and CDR2 FQGNSA. V lost 5 bases and J 7 bases, leaving 14 bases between the germline ends. CDR3 length: 13 amino acids. The CDR3 sequence: CASSLTRVGGYTF. CDR3 bases: TGTGCCAGCAGCCTCACCAGGGTTGGTGGCTACACCTTC. Supplemented by reference TRBV7-2 and TRBJ1-2, the full variable domain reads GAGVSQSPSNKVTEKGKDVELRCDPISGHTALYWYRQSLGQGLEFLIYFQGNSAPDKSGLPSDRFSAERTGGSVSTLTIQRTQQEDSAVYLCASSLTRVGGYTFGSGTRLTVV.

V is TRBV25-1 and J is TRBJ2-1; a possible D gene is TRBD2 (6 bases). Germline CDR1 MGHDK, CDR2 SYGVNS. The V and J ends lost 2 bases and 8 bases respectively, with 10 bases between them. This CDR3 has 13 residues. The CDR3 loop is CASSEPPSDEQFF. For the CDR3, the DNA is TGTGCCAGCAGTGAACCCCCTAGCGATGAGCAGTTCTTC.

The rearrangement uses TRBV29-1 and TRBJ2-5; weak D call: TRBD1 (6 bases). With 5 bases removed from V and 5 bases from J, the gap between germline ends came to 33 bases. Germline loops: CDR1 SQVTM, CDR2 ANQGSEA. The CDR3 is made up of 19 amino acids. The CDR3 loop reads CSVPFDIPPRLDSSETQYF. The CDR3 DNA sequence: TGCAGCGTTCCGTTTGATATCCCCCCTAGGTTGGACAGCAGCGAGACCCAGTACTTC.

The genes are TRBV10-3 and TRBJ1-5; 8 positions match TRBD1. The CDR3 extends over 16 amino acids. With 5 bases clipped from V and 4 bases from J, the junction kept 10 bases outside the gene matches. Germline lookup yields CDR1 ENHRY and CDR2 SYGVKD. This CDR3 reads CAISTSGGDYNQPQHF. Here the CDR3 DNA reads TGTGCCATCAGTACCTCAGGGGGCGATTATAATCAGCCCCAGCATTTT.

The chain joins TRBV5-1 to TRBJ2-5, with D possibly matching TRBD2 (5 bases). Germline V CDR1 and CDR2: SGHRS, YFSETQ. V lost 4 bases and J 1 base, leaving 17 bases between the germline ends. CDR3 length equals 16 residues. The CDR3 region is CASSPTARGLQETQYF. CDR3 sequence (DNA): TGCGCCAGCAGCCCGACGGCCCGGGGTCTCCAAGAGACCCAGTACTTC.

The CDR3 DNA sequence: TGTGCCACCAGCAGAGCCTCCAGGGGTAAGGGGTACAATGAGCAGTTCTTC. Protein: CATSRASRGKGYNEQFF. The chain carries TRBV15 and TRBJ2-1; possibly TRBD1 for D (6 bases). Trimming shortened V by 1 base and J by 4 bases, and 17 bases separated the two germline ends. This CDR3 has 17 amino acids. Germline V lookup: CDR1 LNHNV, CDR2 YYDKDF (reference sequence).

This sequence joins TRBV12-1 and TRBJ1-1; TRBD1 reflects the table's D call only, with no check against the DNA. TRBV12-1 is termed a pseudogene. The CDR3 runs to 11 residues. CDR3 nucleotide sequence: TGTGCCAGCAGCAAGCGACAGGGAGCTTTCTTT. Residues: CASSKRQGAFF.

This chain links TRBV10-2 with TRBJ1-2; D is unresolved. Germline V gene lookup returns CDR1 WSHSY and CDR2 SAAADI. The CDR3 covers 13 residues. Trimming removed 4 bases from V and 1 base from J, with 7 bases in between. The CDR3 DNA follows: TGCGCCAGCAGTGCGGACCATAACTATGGCTACACCTTC. This translates into CASSADHNYGYTF.

This chain uses TRBV28 with TRBJ2-4, with D perhaps TRBD1 (5 bases). This CDR3 spans 14 amino acids. Germline CDR1 MDHEN, CDR2 SYDVKM. V was pared by 2 bases and J by 5 bases, with 10 bases between. The CDR3 protein is CASSLKKGENIQYF. The CDR3 DNA reads TGTGCCAGCAGTTTAAAGAAAGGGGAAAACATTCAGTACTTC.

This clone was found many times. Within the sample, other DNA sequences also encode this same CDR3. The chain is built from TRBV5-1 and TRBJ2-1; 12 positions agree with TRBD2. The CDR3 contains 15 residues. Per the germline V gene, CDR1 is SGHRS and CDR2 is YFSETQ. The junction had 7 bases not matched to a gene; V was cut back by 5 bases and J by 7 bases. The chain's CDR3 is CASRSGTSGLNEQFF. The CDR3, as DNA: TGCGCCAGCAGGTCCGGGACTAGCGGGCTGAATGAGCAGTTCTTC.

This clone was detected once. Different DNA sequences within this sample yield the same CDR3. The chain uses TRBV20-1 and TRBJ2-7; D gene uncertain. The germline V gene has CDR1 DFQATT and CDR2 SNEGSKA (reference sequence). The CDR3 is 11 residues long. V was shortened by 3 bases and J by 4 bases, with 7 bases between the two germline ends. CDR3 DNA sequence: TGCAGTGCTAGCGGACGGTACGAGCAGTACTTC. Translated, it gives CSASGRYEQYF.

The chain joins TRBV4-1 to TRBJ1-5, with TRBD1 matching over 11 bases. The CDR3 totals 16 residues. Germline V gene lookup returns CDR1 MGHRA and CDR2 YSYEKL. V lost 2 bases, J lost 4 bases, and 4 bases stayed unmatched. The CDR3 coding sequence is TGCGCCAGCAGCCAATTCGGGACAGGGGGTAATCAGCCCCAGCATTTT. Protein: CASSQFGTGGNQPQHF.

This rearrangement joins TRBV5-1 to TRBJ1-2; a possible D gene is TRBD1 (6 bases). V lost 4 bases and J 7 bases, leaving 14 bases between the germline ends. Germline CDR1 and CDR2: SGHRS and YFSETQ. The CDR3 is 13 amino acids. CDR3 in amino acids: CASSPDSSPGYTF. In nucleotides, the CDR3 is TGCGCCAGCAGCCCGGACAGCAGCCCTGGCTACACCTTC.

A few counts support this clone. This chain joins TRBV2 and TRBJ1-1; D gene ambiguous. Germline V gene lookup returns CDR1 SNHLY and CDR2 FYNNEI. Trimming cost V 8 bases and J 5 bases, with 9 bases left between them. The CDR3 has 11 residues. CDR3 nucleotides: TGTGCCAGCCGGCGCGGAACTGAAGCTTTCTTT. Translating it yields CASRRGTEAFF.

This chain connects TRBV28 to TRBJ1-4; 8 bases map to TRBD1. Germline V gene lookup returns CDR1 MDHEN and CDR2 SYDVKM. J lost 4 bases, V lost 7 bases, and 14 bases had no gene match. The CDR3 is made up of 17 amino acids. The CDR3 spells CASTPDRGELGNEKLFF. The CDR3 coding sequence is TGTGCCAGCACCCCTGACAGGGGTGAATTGGGTAATGAAAAACTGTTTTTT.

The CDR3 spells CASSPNTDNEQFF. The CDR3 DNA reads as TGTGCCAGTAGTCCTAACACGGACAATGAGCAGTTCTTC. The chain joins TRBV19 to TRBJ2-1; D is undetermined. The CDR3 contains 13 residues. Trimming shortened V by 5 bases and J by 5 bases, and 10 bases separated the two germline ends. Germline CDR1 reads LNHDA; CDR2 reads SQIVND (reference sequence).

The chain combines TRBV7-2 with TRBJ2-7; no reliable D call. The CDR3 is made up of 13 amino acids. The V gene lost 1 base and the J gene lost 4 bases, with 8 bases spanning the gap. From germline, CDR1 is SGHTA and CDR2 FQGNSA. CDR3 loop: CASSLGRVYEQYF. In DNA, the CDR3 is TGTGCCAGCAGCTTAGGACGGGTTTACGAGCAGTACTTC.

This clone was picked up a small number of times. V is TRBV12-5 and J is TRBJ2-3, with TRBD2 identical over 11 bases. V lost 5 bases to trimming and J lost 4 bases; unmatched junction nucleotides: 8. Germline CDR1 reads LGHNT; CDR2 reads FRNRAP. This CDR3 is built from 16 residues. The CDR3 reads CASGADIAGGSDTQYF. In DNA, the CDR3 is TGTGCTAGTGGTGCGGATATAGCGGGAGGGTCAGATACGCAGTATTTT.

The gene calls are TRBV18 and TRBJ1-2; D is perhaps TRBD1 (5 bases). Germline V gene sequence: CDR1 KGHSH, CDR2 LQKENI. The V end lost 5 bases, the J end lost 0 bases, and 16 bases lay between the germline ends. This CDR3 has 16 residues. DNA of the CDR3: TGTGCCAGCTCAGCCTACAAGGGGACCTCTAACTATGGCTACACCTTC. Translation: CASSAYKGTSNYGYTF.